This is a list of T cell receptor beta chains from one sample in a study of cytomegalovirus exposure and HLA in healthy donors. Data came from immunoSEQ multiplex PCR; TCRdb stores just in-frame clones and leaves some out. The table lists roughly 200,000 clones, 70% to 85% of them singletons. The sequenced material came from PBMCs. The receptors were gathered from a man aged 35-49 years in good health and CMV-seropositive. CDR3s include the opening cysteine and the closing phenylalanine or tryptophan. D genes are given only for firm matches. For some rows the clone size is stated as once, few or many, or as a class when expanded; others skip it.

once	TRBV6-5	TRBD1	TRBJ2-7	TGTGCCAGCAGCCCCGGGACAGGGCCCTACGAGCAGTACTTC	CASSPGTGPYEQYF
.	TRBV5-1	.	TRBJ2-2	TGCGCCAGCAGCGCGGGACTCAGGGCGGGGGAGCTGTTTTTT	CASSAGLRAGELFF
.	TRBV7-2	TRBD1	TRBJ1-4	TGTGCCAGCAGCTTAGGAGGGGGCAATGAAAAACTGTTTTTT	CASSLGGGNEKLFF
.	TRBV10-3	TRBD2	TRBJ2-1	TGTGCCATCAGTGAGAGGTTAGGGAGACTAGCGGGAGAGGAGAATGAGCAGTTCTTC	CAISERLGRLAGEENEQFF
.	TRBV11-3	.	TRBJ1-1	TGTGCCAGCAGCTTTGACCCCGGGATGAACACTGAAGCTTTCTTT	CASSFDPGMNTEAFF
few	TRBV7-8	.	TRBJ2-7	TGTGCCAGCAGTCCCTATTCCTACGAGCAGTACTTC	CASSPYSYEQYF
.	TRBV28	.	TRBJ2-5	TGTGCCAGCAGTTCAGGGGCCCAACAAGAGACCCAGTACTTC	CASSSGAQQETQYF
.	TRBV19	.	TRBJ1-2	TGTGCCAGTAGGAGGGTTGAGGGAGGCTATGGCTACACCTTC	CASRRVEGGYGYTF
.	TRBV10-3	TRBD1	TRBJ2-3	TGTGCCATCAGTATAGGGGGCCGGGATACGCAGTATTTT	CAISIGGRDTQYF
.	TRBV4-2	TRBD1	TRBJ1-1	TGTGCCAGCAGCCAAGATGACAGGGGGTTGACTGAAGCTTTCTTT	CASSQDDRGLTEAFF
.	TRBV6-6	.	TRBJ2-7	TGTGCCAGCAGTCGGGACTCAACCTACGAGCAGTACTTC	CASSRDSTYEQYF
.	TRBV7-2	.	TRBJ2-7	TGTGCCAGCAGCTTTGGCAAAAACAGTCGTAACGAGCAGTACTTC	CASSFGKNSRNEQYF
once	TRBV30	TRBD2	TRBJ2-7	TGTGCCTGGAGTGGACTAGCGGAATACGAGCAGTACTTC	CAWSGLAEYEQYF
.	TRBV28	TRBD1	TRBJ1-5	TGTGCCAGCAGTTTAGGGGCAGGGGGCAGCAATCAGCCCCAGCATTTT	CASSLGAGGSNQPQHF
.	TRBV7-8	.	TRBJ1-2	TGTGCCAGCAGCTTAGAGCGGGGACTCGTTAACTATGGCTACACCTTC	CASSLERGLVNYGYTF